The next 11 T cell receptor beta chains were all read from a single sample in a study of T cells in Graves' hyperthyroidism and ophthalmopathy. Amplification yielded TCR beta CDR3 regions, with RNA transcripts as the source. First-round RT-PCR of the TCR CDR3 relied on the HTBI primer set. TCRdb independently ran MiXCR on the multiplex PCR reads; one entry per CDR3 protein. The sample records 600,000 or so distinct CDR3 sequences, more than 12% being singletons. Sequencing was performed on blood. These receptors came from a woman aged 45-65 years with Graves' ophthalmopathy.

This clonotype has at least ten counts. One junction end does not reproduce the germline sequence, and a read error may be involved. V gene TRBV7-7 combines with J gene TRBJ1-2; D gene ambiguous. Germline V gene sequence: CDR1 SSHAT, CDR2 FNYEAQ (reference sequence). There are 17 residues in the CDR3. CDR3 nucleotides: TGTGCTAGCAGCTTAGTGATGGGCGAACCCTCTAACTATGGCTACACCTTC. Translating it yields CASSLVMGEPSNYGYTF.

The sample holds a few counts of this clonotype. The J gene is TRBJ2-7, the V gene TRBV5-1; D not certain. CDR3 length: 13 residues. CDR1 and CDR2 (germline): SGHRS, YFSETQ. V dropped 2 bases and J dropped 3 bases, with 9 bases sitting between them. The chain's CDR3 is CASSFGSHYEQYF. The CDR3 DNA follows: TGCGCCAGCAGCTTCGGCTCTCACTACGAGCAGTACTTC. The full variable domain, with the rest looked up from reference TRBV5-1 and TRBJ2-7, is KAGVTQTPRYLIKTRGQQVTLSCSPISGHRSVSWYQQTPGQGLQFLFEYFSETQRNKGNFPGRFSGRQFSNSRSEMNVSTLELGDSALYLCASSFGSHYEQYFGPGTRLTVT.

This clonotype was seen more than once but under ten times. The V and J genes are TRBV19 and TRBJ2-1, with D hard to call. The CDR3 spans 14 residues. The germline CDR1 and CDR2 sequences are LNHDA and SQIVND (reference sequence). With 7 bases removed from V and 0 bases from J, the gap between germline ends came to 10 bases. This CDR3 reads CASKELPSYNEQFF. CDR3 in DNA: TGTGCCAGTAAAGAACTACCCTCCTACAATGAGCAGTTCTTC.

This clonotype was recorded a few times. In DNA, the CDR3 is TGTGCCAGCACCCCCGGAGGATGGGGGTTACGGCAGCCCCAGCATTTT. This sequence encodes CASTPGGWGLRQPQHF. The chain employs TRBV28 and TRBJ1-5, with D possibly being TRBD1 (5 bases). Germline V gives CDR1 MDHEN, CDR2 SYDVKM. The V end lost 7 bases, the J end lost 7 bases, and 23 bases lay between the germline ends. This CDR3 is built from 16 residues.

This clonotype came up a few times. This chain joins TRBV7-3 and TRBJ1-5; 7 bases line up with TRBD1. Germline V gene data show CDR1 as SGHTA and CDR2 as FQGTGA. The CDR3 spans 14 residues. V shed 5 bases and J 6 bases; nucleotides not matched to a gene: 7. In nucleotides, the CDR3 is TGTGCCAGCAGCCCTACAGGGGACATTCAGCCCCAGCATTTT. It translates to CASSPTGDIQPQHF.

In this sample, this clonotype turned up a few times. This chain joins TRBV14 and TRBJ2-3; possibly TRBD2 for D (5 bases). This CDR3 is 18 amino acids long. V was cut by 4 bases and J by 0 bases, with 20 bases left in between. Per the germline V gene, CDR1 is SGHDN and CDR2 is FVKESK. Here the CDR3 DNA reads TGTGCCAGCAGCCGAACCCTCCAGCGGACTCCTAGCACAGATACGCAGTATTTT. This sequence encodes CASSRTLQRTPSTDTQYF.

The CDR3 sequence: CSAPSGTIENIQYF. CDR3 DNA: TGCAGTGCTCCCTCCGGGACTATAGAAAACATTCAGTACTTC. V is TRBV20-1 and J is TRBJ2-4; 7 positions match TRBD2. The CDR3 length is 14 residues. Germline V CDR1 and CDR2: DFQATT, SNEGSKA (reference sequence). Trimming took 5 bases from V and 5 from J; bases not matched to a gene: 9.

This chain uses TRBV10-3 with TRBJ2-3; D is perhaps TRBD1 (5 bases). The V gene lost 2 bases and the J gene lost 4 bases, with 10 bases spanning the gap. The CDR3 has 14 residues. Per the germline V gene, CDR1 is ENHRY and CDR2 is SYGVKD. The CDR3 reads CAISEDSVPDTQYF. The CDR3 DNA follows: TGTGCCATCAGTGAGGACAGTGTCCCAGATACGCAGTATTTT.

CDR3 residues: CASSPGNRGQGQFF. The DNA of the CDR3 is TGTGCCAGCAGCCCCGGTAATAGGGGCCAGGGGCAGTTCTTC. The chain is built from TRBV6-1 and TRBJ2-1; tentative D call: TRBD1 (5 bases). CDR1 MNHNS and CDR2 SASEGT come from the germline V gene. The CDR3 consists of 14 residues. Trimming cost V 6 bases and J 12 bases, with 21 bases left between them.

This clonotype was counted a few times. For the CDR3, the DNA is TGTGCCAGCAGCCAGAGTCAGGGCTTAGAGACCCAGTACTTC. Translation gives CASSQSQGLETQYF. The rearrangement joins TRBV4-2 to TRBJ2-5, with TRBD1 as a possible D gene (5 bases). Germline V CDR1 and CDR2: LGHNA, YNFKEQ. Trimming pared 3 bases from V and 4 bases from J, leaving 12 bases between. The CDR3 extends over 14 amino acids.

Many counts were recorded for this clonotype. CDR3 bases: TGTGCCAGCAGTCCCGGGGCAGTCTCATATTCACCCCTCCACTTT. It specifies CASSPGAVSYSPLHF. The rearrangement uses TRBV28 and TRBJ1-6, with D maybe TRBD1 (5 bases). CDR1 and CDR2 from the germline V gene are MDHEN and SYDVKM. CDR3 length equals 15 residues. The V gene lost 5 bases and the J gene lost 8 bases, with 16 bases spanning the gap.